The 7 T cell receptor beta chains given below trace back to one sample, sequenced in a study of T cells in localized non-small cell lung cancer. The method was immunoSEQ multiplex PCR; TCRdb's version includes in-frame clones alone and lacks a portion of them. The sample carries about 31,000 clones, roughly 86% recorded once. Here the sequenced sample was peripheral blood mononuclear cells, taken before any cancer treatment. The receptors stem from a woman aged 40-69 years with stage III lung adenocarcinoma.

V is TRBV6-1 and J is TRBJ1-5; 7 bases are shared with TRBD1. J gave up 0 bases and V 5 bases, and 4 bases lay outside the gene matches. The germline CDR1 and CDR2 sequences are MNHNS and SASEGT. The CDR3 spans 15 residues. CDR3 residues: CASSRQGYSNQPQHF. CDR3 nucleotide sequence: TGTGCCAGCAGTCGACAGGGCTATAGCAATCAGCCCCAGCATTTT.

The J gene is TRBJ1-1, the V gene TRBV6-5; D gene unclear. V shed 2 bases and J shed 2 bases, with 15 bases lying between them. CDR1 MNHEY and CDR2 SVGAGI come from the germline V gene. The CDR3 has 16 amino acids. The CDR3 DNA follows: TGTGCCAGCAGTTACGGCTCCGGGCTAATTAACACTGAAGCTTTCTTT. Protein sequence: CASSYGSGLINTEAFF.

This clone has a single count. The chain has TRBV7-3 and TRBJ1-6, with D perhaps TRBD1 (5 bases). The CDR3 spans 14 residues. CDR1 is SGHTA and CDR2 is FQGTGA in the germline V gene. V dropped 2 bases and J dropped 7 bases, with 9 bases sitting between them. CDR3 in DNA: TGTGCCAGCAGCTTAGGGACTCTCAATTCACCCCTCCACTTT. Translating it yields CASSLGTLNSPLHF.

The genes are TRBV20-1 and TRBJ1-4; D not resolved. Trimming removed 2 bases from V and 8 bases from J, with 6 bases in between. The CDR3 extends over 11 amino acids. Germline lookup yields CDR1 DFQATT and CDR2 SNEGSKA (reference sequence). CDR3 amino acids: CSARNGEKLFF. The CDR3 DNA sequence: TGCAGTGCTAGAAACGGGGAAAAACTGTTTTTT.

The CDR3 DNA reads as TGTGCCAGCAGCTTAAGGACGGGTCAAAGAAACACCATATATTTT. Amino acid sequence: CASSLRTGQRNTIYF. V gene TRBV7-9 combines with J gene TRBJ1-3; D is ambiguous. Looked up from germline, CDR1 is SEHNR and CDR2 is FQNEAQ (reference sequence). V shed 2 bases and J shed 5 bases, with 13 bases lying between them. CDR3 length: 15 amino acids. Drawing the rest from reference TRBV7-9 and TRBJ1-3, the complete variable domain is DTGVSQNPRHKITKRGQNVTFRCDPISEHNRLYWYRQTLGQGPEFLTYFQNEAQLEKSRLLSDRFSAERPKGSFSTLEIQRTEQGDSAMYLCASSLRTGQRNTIYFGEGSWLTVV.

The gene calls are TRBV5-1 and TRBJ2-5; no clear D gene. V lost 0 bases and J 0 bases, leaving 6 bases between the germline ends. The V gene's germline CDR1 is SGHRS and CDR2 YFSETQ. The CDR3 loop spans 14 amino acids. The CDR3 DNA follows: TGCGCCAGCAGCTTGGTCCAGGACCAAGAGACCCAGTACTTC. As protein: CASSLVQDQETQYF.

CDR3 protein: CATSRDLAGEQTQYF. CDR3 coding DNA: TGTGCCACCAGCAGAGATCTTGCGGGAGAGCAGACCCAGTACTTC. The chain combines TRBV15 with TRBJ2-5, with TRBD2 matching over 7 bases. Germline trimming cut 0 bases from V and 6 bases from J; bases unmatched to any gene: 7. The CDR3 runs 15 residues. Per the germline V gene, CDR1 is LNHNV and CDR2 is YYDKDF (reference sequence).